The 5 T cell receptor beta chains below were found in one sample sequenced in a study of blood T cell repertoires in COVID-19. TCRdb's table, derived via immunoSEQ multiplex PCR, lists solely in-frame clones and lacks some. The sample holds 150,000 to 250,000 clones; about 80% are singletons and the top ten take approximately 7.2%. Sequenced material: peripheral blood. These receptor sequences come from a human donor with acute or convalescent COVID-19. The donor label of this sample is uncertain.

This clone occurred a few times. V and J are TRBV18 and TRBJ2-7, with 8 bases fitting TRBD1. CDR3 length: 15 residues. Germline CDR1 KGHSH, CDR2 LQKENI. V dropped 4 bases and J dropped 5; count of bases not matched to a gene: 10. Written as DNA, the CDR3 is TGTGCCAGCTCACAACCGGCAGGGGGCGCGGACGAGCAGTACTTC. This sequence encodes CASSQPAGGADEQYF.

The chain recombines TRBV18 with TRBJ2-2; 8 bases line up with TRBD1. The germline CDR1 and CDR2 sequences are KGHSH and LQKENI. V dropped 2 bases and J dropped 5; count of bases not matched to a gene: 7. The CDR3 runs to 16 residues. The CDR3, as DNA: TGTGCCAGCTCACCAGGGACAGGCCTGGCTACCGGGGAGCTGTTTTTT. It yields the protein CASSPGTGLATGELFF.

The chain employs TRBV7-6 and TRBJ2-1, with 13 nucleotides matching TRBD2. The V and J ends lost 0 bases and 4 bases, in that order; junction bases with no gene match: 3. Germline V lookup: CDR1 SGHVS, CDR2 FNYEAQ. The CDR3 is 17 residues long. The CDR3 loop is CASSLAPGLAGYNEQFF. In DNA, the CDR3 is TGTGCCAGCAGCTTAGCGCCGGGACTAGCGGGATACAATGAGCAGTTCTTC.

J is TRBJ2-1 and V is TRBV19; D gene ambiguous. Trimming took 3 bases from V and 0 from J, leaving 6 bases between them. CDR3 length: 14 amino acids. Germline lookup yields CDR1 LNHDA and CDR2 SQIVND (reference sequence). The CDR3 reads CASSIVSSYNEQFF. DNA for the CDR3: TGTGCCAGTAGTATTGTCAGCTCCTACAATGAGCAGTTCTTC. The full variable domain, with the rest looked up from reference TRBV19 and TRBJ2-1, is DGGITQSPKYLFRKEGQNVTLSCEQNLNHDAMYWYRQDPGQGLRLIYYSQIVNDFQKGDIAEGYSVSREKKESFPLTVTSAQKNPTAFYLCASSIVSSYNEQFFGPGTRLTVL.

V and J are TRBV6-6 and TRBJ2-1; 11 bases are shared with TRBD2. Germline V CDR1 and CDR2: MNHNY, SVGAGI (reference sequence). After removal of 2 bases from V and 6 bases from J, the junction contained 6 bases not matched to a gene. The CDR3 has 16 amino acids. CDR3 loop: CASSYPLAGGRNEQFF. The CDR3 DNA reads TGTGCCAGCAGTTACCCCTTAGCGGGAGGGCGCAATGAGCAGTTCTTC.